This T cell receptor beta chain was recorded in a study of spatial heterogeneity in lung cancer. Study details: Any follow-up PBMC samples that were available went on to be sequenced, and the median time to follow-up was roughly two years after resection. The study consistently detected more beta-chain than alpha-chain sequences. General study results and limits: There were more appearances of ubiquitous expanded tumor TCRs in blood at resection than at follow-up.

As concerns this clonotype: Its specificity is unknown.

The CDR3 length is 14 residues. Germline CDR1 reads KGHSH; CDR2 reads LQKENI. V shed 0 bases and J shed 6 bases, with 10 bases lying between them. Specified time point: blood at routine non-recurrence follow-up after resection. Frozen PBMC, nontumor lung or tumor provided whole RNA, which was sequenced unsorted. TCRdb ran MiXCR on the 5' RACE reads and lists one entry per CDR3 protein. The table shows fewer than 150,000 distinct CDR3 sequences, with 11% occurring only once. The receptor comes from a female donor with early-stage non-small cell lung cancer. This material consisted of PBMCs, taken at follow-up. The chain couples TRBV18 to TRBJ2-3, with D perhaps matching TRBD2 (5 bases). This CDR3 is CASSPPGAVDTQYF. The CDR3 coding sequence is TGTGCCAGCTCACCACCGGGAGCGGTCGATACGCAGTATTTT.